The rows below give T cell receptor beta chains drawn from one sample of a study of T cells in Graves' hyperthyroidism and ophthalmopathy. TCRdb re-called the multiplex PCR reads with MiXCR, one entry per CDR3 protein. This table holds some 440,000 distinct CDR3 sequences, around 14% found once. Sequenced material: blood. The receptors here all came from a woman between 18 and 29 years old with Graves' hyperthyroidism. Each CDR3 is given with its conserved first and last residue. The D gene is left open where the match is weak. The size of a clone is reported for some rows only, either as once, few or many, or as a class for expanded clones.

D gene	V gene	clone size	J gene	CDR3 DNA	CDR3 protein
.	TRBV12-5	few	TRBJ2-5	TGTGCTAGTGCGTTAGGGTTGGAGACCCAGTACTTC	CASALGLETQYF
.	TRBV5-1	many	TRBJ1-4	TGCGCCAGCAGCTTGGAATGGGGAACTAATGAAAAACTGTTTTTT	CASSLEWGTNEKLFF
TRBD2	TRBV20-1	.	TRBJ2-1	TGCAGTGCTCCCCCGGGACTAGCTGGCGATGAGCAGTTCTTC	CSAPPGLAGDEQFF
.	TRBV6-1	few	TRBJ2-1	TGTGCCAGCAGGAAGAACAGGGATGAGCAGTTCTTC	CASRKNRDEQFF
TRBD2	TRBV28	.	TRBJ2-6	TGTGCCAGCAGGGGGAGCGGGAGCCTCTCTGGGGCCAACGTCCTGACTTTC	CASRGSGSLSGANVLTF
TRBD2	TRBV6-1	many	TRBJ2-2	TGTGCCAGCAGTGAAGGAACTAGCGGTTTCGACACCGGGGAGCTGTTTTTT	CASSEGTSGFDTGELFF
.	TRBV29-1	few	TRBJ2-3	TGCAGCGGAGGGAGCGGGCTTCAGGGACCAGATACGCAGTATTTT	CSGGSGLQGPDTQYF
.	TRBV18	.	TRBJ2-7	TGTGCCAGCTCACCACGGGTGGGGCCCTACGAGCAGTACTTC	CASSPRVGPYEQYF
TRBD1	TRBV27	.	TRBJ1-5	TGTGCCAGCAGAAAACAGGGGGCGGATCAGCCCCAGCATTTT	CASRKQGADQPQHF
.	TRBV10-1	.	TRBJ2-3	TGCGCCAGCAGTCAGCTGCTTGAGGGGGGCACAGATACGCAGTATTTT	CASSQLLEGGTDTQYF
TRBD2	TRBV7-2	few	TRBJ2-2	TGTGCCAGCAACCAATCAACTAGCGGGGGGCCTAACACCGGGGAGCTGTTTTTT	CASNQSTSGGPNTGELFF
TRBD2	TRBV7-9	few	TRBJ2-1	TGTGCCAGCAGCTTAGTCTGGCTAGAGGCTAGCGGTACCTACAATGAGCAGTTCTTC	CASSLVWLEASGTYNEQFF
TRBD2	TRBV20-1	many	TRBJ2-2	TGCAGTGCTAGGGTCCGTGGGACTAGCGGGAACACCGGGGAGCTGTTTTTT	CSARVRGTSGNTGELFF
.	TRBV5-1	many	TRBJ1-2	TGCGCCAGCAGCCCGCGGGGGACACCATCTAACTATGGCTACACCTTC	CASSPRGTPSNYGYTF
TRBD1	TRBV6-2/TRBV6-3	many	TRBJ2-7	TGTGCCAGCAGTAATCCGGGACAGGGGATCCACGAGCAGTACTTC	CASSNPGQGIHEQYF
.	TRBV4-2	many	TRBJ1-3	TGTGCCAGCAGCCCGCGGGGAGGGCGGTGGGGAAACACCATATATTTT	CASSPRGGRWGNTIYF
TRBD1	TRBV10-3	few	TRBJ2-7	TGTGCCATCCGAAGACAGGGCCGTACCTACGAGCAGTACTTC	CAIRRQGRTYEQYF
.	TRBV20-1	.	TRBJ1-5	TGCAGTGCTAGGCGGGTGGGGGCTCTCTATAGCAATCAGCCCCAGCATTTT	CSARRVGALYSNQPQHF
.	TRBV7-9	.	TRBJ1-4	TGTGCCAGCAGCCCGGACGGACTTAATGAAAAACTGTTTTTT	CASSPDGLNEKLFF
TRBD2	TRBV20-1	many	TRBJ2-1	TGCAGTGCTAAGCGGACTAGCGGGAGTTTGAATGAGCAGTTCTTC	CSAKRTSGSLNEQFF
.	TRBV20-1	many	TRBJ2-7	TGCAGTGCCCAGGGACAAGTGGGCTACGAGCAGTACTTC	CSAQGQVGYEQYF
.	TRBV9	few	TRBJ2-1	TGTGCCAGCAGCGTAGGTACAGACAATGAGCAGTTCTTC	CASSVGTDNEQFF
TRBD2	TRBV6-2/TRBV6-3	.	TRBJ2-5	TGTGCCAGCAGTCGGACTAGCGGGAGTCGTAAGTACTTC	CASSRTSGSRKYF
.	TRBV3-1	.	TRBJ2-1	TGTGCCAGCAGCCTTCCTCGGTTCCTCAGGGGAGGGTGGGACAATGAGCAGTTCTTC	CASSLPRFLRGGWDNEQFF
TRBD2	TRBV10-3	few	TRBJ2-5	TGTGCCATCAGTGAGACTAGCGGGGGGAAAGAGACCCAGTACTTC	CAISETSGGKETQYF
.	TRBV29-1	few	TRBJ1-4	TGCAGCGTCCGGGAGGCACTTGCAACTAATGAAAAACTGTTTTTT	CSVREALATNEKLFF
TRBD1	TRBV27	many	TRBJ2-1	TGTGCCAGCAGTTTATCGAGGGGGCCCCTTGGGAATGAGCAGTTCTTC	CASSLSRGPLGNEQFF
.	TRBV6-5	.	TRBJ2-1	TGTGCCAGCAGTTACTTTTCCAGGGGTGGGGGTGAGCAGTTCTTC	CASSYFSRGGGEQFF
TRBD2	TRBV20-1	many	TRBJ2-1	TGCAGTTTTAACGGGCTAGCGGGAGAGGTTGAGCAGTTCTTC	CSFNGLAGEVEQFF
.	TRBV5-1	many	TRBJ1-1	TGCGCCAGCAGCTTCGGAACAGGGTATTTTGACACTGAAGCTTTCTTT	CASSFGTGYFDTEAFF
.	TRBV12-3/TRBV12-4	few	TRBJ2-7	TGTGCCAGCAGACGGGAGCAGTACTTC	CASRREQYF
TRBD1	TRBV20-1	many	TRBJ1-5	TGCAGTGCCACAGGGGCTTTTGAGGGTAGCAATCAGCCCCAGCATTTT	CSATGAFEGSNQPQHF
.	TRBV11-2	many	TRBJ2-7	TGTGCCAGCAGCGAGCCGACCCTTAGACACTCCTACGAGCAGTACTTC	CASSEPTLRHSYEQYF
TRBD2	TRBV3-1	.	TRBJ2-1	TGTGCCAGCTCACCTGGGACTAGCGGGGGCCTCCGCCGCTTCTCCTACAATGAGCAGTTCTTC	CASSPGTSGGLRRFSYNEQFF
TRBD1	TRBV7-9	few	TRBJ1-2	TGTGCCAGCAGCTCGGACAGGGAGACCTATGGCTACACCTTC	CASSSDRETYGYTF
.	TRBV6-1	many	TRBJ2-5	TGTGCCAGCAGTGAAATTCGGGGGGCGCAGGAGACCCAGTACTTC	CASSEIRGAQETQYF
TRBD1	TRBV29-1	.	TRBJ1-4	TGCAGCGTGACAGGGCAGGGAGAAAAACTGTTTTTT	CSVTGQGEKLFF
TRBD2	TRBV14	few	TRBJ2-1	TGTGCCAGCAGCCAAGATACGAGAAAGCGGGAGTTGAGAAATGAGCAGTTCTTC	CASSQDTRKRELRNEQFF
.	TRBV11-2	many	TRBJ1-3	TGTGCCAGCAGCCCACAGGATAGCTCTGGAAACACCATATATTTT	CASSPQDSSGNTIYF
.	TRBV20-1	many	TRBJ1-1	TGCAGTGCTAGGGCCATCGTGACAGGGAACACTGAAGCTTTCTTT	CSARAIVTGNTEAFF
TRBD1	TRBV20-1	.	TRBJ1-2	TGCAGTGCTAGAGATCCCATGGGACAGGGGATCTTTTACTATGGCTACACCTTC	CSARDPMGQGIFYYGYTF
.	TRBV6-2/TRBV6-3	many	TRBJ1-2	TGTGCCAGCAGTCCCAACAGAGTCGGCTACACCTTC	CASSPNRVGYTF
.	TRBV6-1	few	TRBJ2-2	TGTGCCAGCAGTGTCGGGGTAGGGCACACCGGGGAGCTGTTTTTT	CASSVGVGHTGELFF
.	TRBV27	many	TRBJ2-1	TGTGCCAGCAGTTCCCAGGGGCCATACAATGAGCAGTTCTTC	CASSSQGPYNEQFF
.	TRBV6-5	many	TRBJ1-1	TGTGCCAGCAGCTATAGCATGAACACTGAAGCTTTCTTT	CASSYSMNTEAFF
.	TRBV5-6	.	TRBJ1-1	TGTGCCAGCAGCCCGGACAGTTTAGCTGAAGCTTTCTTT	CASSPDSLAEAFF
TRBD2	TRBV6-4	many	TRBJ2-3	TGTGCCAGCAGTGACTCTAGCGGGGCAGATACGCAGTATTTT	CASSDSSGADTQYF
TRBD1	TRBV19	many	TRBJ1-1	TGTGCCAGTAGTCCGGCACAGGGGATGAACACTGAAGCTTTCTTT	CASSPAQGMNTEAFF